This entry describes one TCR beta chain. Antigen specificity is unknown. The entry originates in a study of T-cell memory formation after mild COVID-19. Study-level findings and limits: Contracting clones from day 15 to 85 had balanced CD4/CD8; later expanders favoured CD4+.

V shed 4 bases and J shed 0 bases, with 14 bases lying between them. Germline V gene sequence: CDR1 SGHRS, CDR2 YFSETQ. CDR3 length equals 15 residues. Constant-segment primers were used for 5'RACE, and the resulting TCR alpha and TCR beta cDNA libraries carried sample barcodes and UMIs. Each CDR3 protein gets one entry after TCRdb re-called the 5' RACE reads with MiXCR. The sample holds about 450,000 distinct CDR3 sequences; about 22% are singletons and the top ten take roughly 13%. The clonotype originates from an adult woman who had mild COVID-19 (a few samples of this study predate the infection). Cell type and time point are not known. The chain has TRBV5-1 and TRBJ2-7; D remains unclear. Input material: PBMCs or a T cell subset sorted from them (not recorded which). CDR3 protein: CASSPKTLSSYEQYF. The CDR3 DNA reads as TGCGCCAGCAGCCCGAAGACTCTCAGCTCCTACGAGCAGTACTTC. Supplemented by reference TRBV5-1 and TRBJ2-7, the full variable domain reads KAGVTQTPRYLIKTRGQQVTLSCSPISGHRSVSWYQQTPGQGLQFLFEYFSETQRNKGNFPGRFSGRQFSNSRSEMNVSTLELGDSALYLCASSPKTLSSYEQYFGPGTRLTVT.